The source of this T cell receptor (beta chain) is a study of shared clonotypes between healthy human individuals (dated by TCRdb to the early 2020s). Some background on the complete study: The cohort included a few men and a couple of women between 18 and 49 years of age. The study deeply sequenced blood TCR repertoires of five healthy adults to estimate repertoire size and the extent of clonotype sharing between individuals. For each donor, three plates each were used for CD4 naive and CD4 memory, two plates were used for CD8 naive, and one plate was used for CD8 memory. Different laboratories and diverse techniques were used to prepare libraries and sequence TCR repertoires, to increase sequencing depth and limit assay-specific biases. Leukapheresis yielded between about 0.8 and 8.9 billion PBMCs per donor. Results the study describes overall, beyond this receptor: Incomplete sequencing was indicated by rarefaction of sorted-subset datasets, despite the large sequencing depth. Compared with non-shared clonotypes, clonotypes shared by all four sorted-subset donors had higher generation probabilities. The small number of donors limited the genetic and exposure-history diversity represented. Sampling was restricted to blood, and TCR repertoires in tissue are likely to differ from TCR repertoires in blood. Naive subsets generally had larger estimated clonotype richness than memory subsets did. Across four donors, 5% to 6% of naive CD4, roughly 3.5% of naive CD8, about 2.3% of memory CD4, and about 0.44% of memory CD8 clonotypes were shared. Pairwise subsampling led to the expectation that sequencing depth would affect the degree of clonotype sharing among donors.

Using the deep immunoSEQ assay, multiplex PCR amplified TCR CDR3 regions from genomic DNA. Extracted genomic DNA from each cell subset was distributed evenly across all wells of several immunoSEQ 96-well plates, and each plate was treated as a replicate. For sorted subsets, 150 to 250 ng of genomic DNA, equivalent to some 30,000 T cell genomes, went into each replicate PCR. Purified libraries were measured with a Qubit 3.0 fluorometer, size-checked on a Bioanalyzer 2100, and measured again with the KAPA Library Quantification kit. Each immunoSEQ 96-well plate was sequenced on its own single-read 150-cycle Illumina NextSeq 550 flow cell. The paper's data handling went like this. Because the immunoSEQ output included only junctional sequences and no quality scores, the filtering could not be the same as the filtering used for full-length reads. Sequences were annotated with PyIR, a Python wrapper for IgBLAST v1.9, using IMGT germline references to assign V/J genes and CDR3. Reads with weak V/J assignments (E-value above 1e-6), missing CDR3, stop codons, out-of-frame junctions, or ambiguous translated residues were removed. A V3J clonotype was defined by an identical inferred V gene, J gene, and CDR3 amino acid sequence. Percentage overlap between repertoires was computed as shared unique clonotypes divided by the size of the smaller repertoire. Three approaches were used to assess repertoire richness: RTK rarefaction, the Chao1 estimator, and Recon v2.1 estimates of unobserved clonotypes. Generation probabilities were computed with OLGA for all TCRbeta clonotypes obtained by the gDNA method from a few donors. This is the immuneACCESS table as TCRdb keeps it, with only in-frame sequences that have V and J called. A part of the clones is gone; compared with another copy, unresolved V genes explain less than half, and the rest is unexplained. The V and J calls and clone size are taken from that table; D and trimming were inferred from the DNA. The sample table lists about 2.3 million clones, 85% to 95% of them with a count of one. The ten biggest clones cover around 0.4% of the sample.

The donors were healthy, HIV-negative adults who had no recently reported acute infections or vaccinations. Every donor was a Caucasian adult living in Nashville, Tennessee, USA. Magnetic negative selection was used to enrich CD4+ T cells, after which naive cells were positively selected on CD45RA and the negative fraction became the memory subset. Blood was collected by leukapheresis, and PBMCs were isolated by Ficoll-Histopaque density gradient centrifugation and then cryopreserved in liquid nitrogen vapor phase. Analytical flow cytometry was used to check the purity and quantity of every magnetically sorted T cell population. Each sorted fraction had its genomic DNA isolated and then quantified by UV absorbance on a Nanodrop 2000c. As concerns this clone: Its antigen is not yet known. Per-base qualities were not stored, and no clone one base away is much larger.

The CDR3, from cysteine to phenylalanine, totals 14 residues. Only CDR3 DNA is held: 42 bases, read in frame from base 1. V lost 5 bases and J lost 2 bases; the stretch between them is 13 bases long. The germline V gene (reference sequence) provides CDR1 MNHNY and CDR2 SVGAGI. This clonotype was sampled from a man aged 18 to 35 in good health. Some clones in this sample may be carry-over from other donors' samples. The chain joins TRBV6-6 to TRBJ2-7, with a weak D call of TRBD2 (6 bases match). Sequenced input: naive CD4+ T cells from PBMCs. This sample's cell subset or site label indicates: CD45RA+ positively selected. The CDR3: CASSVMGGPYEQYF. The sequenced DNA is TGTGCCAGCAGTGTTATGGGGGGACCCTACGAGCAGTACTTC.